The 22 T cell receptor beta chains in this list originate from one sample, sequenced in a study of blood T cell repertoires in COVID-19. Using immunoSEQ multiplex PCR, the repertoire was profiled, and TCRdb retains in-frame clones only, with some absent. Here the sample spans approximately 210,000 clones, about four fifths being singletons. Material for sequencing was peripheral blood. The receptors here all came from a woman between 40 and 55 years old with acute or convalescent COVID-19.

The chain is built from TRBV29-1 and TRBJ2-7; 9 bases align to TRBD2. The CDR3 totals 13 residues. CDR1 and CDR2 (germline): SQVTM, ANQGSEA. V lost 4 bases, J lost 6 bases, and 7 bases stayed unmatched. CDR3 loop: CSVVRGGAGEQYF. Here the CDR3 DNA reads TGCAGCGTTGTTCGCGGGGGGGCTGGCGAGCAGTACTTC.

The chain uses TRBV9 and TRBJ2-3; D not resolved. The V end lost 0 bases, the J end lost 0 bases, and 11 bases lay between the germline ends. From germline, CDR1 is SGDLS and CDR2 YYNGEE. The CDR3 is 16 residues long. The CDR3 spells CASSVGLVTSTDTQYF. The CDR3 DNA is TGTGCCAGCAGCGTAGGTTTAGTGACTAGCACAGATACGCAGTATTTT.

The CDR3 here is CASGRLEASGSPYEQYF. DNA of the CDR3: TGTGCCAGCGGGCGCCTCGAGGCTAGCGGGAGTCCCTACGAGCAGTACTTC. This chain links TRBV28 with TRBJ2-7, with 10 positions matching TRBD2. The germline CDR1 and CDR2 sequences are MDHEN and SYDVKM. The CDR3 has 17 amino acids. Trimming removed 8 bases from V and 2 bases from J; junction bases left unmatched: 15.

This clone is a singleton in its sample. V is TRBV5-6 and J is TRBJ1-2; a possible D gene is TRBD1 (6 bases). In germline, CDR1 is SGHDT, CDR2 YYEEEE. Trimming pared 1 base from V and 0 bases from J, leaving 19 bases between. The CDR3 is 18 residues long. This chain's CDR3 is CASSLRGTRGFANYGYTF. The CDR3 nucleotides are TGTGCCAGCAGCTTGAGGGGGACAAGGGGGTTCGCTAACTATGGCTACACCTTC.

J is TRBJ1-1 and V is TRBV11-1; TRBD1 might be the D (6 bases). This CDR3 region has 13 residues. Germline V lookup: CDR1 SGHAT, CDR2 FQDESV (reference sequence). The V end lost 5 bases, the J end lost 3 bases, and 10 bases lay between the germline ends. The chain's CDR3 is CASSPYRDTEAFF. CDR3 DNA: TGTGCCAGCAGCCCATACAGGGACACTGAAGCTTTCTTT.

The chain has TRBV19 and TRBJ1-5, with TRBD1 as a possible D gene (5 bases). Deletions cut 5 bases from V and 4 bases from J, with 9 bases between. This CDR3 contains 13 residues. Germline V CDR1 and CDR2: LNHDA, SQIVND (reference sequence). The CDR3 DNA reads TGTGCCAGTAGTTTGGACATTAATCAGCCCCAGCATTTT. Its protein is CASSLDINQPQHF.

The chain recombines TRBV19 with TRBJ2-2, with TRBD2 as a possible D gene (6 bases). Per the germline V gene, CDR1 is LNHDA and CDR2 is SQIVND (reference sequence). The CDR3 sequence is 15 residues long. With 4 bases removed from V and 3 bases from J, the gap between germline ends came to 12 bases. CDR3 sequence reads: CASSNRDSDTGELFF. The DNA of the CDR3 is TGTGCCAGTAGTAACCGGGACTCAGACACCGGGGAGCTGTTTTTT.

The J gene is TRBJ1-1, the V gene TRBV6-2 or TRBV6-3; no firm D call. Trimming removed 2 bases from V and 3 bases from J, with 7 bases in between. Germline CDR1 reads MNHEY; CDR2 reads SVGEGT. This CDR3 comprises 13 residues. This CDR3 is CASSYTMDTEAFF. The CDR3 nucleotides are TGTGCCAGCAGTTACACAATGGACACTGAAGCTTTCTTT.

The chain recombines TRBV19 with TRBJ1-5; 10 bases agree with TRBD1. The germline gives CDR1 LNHDA, CDR2 SQIVND (reference sequence). The CDR3 extends over 16 amino acids. V was pared by 5 bases and J by 6 bases, with 10 bases of the junction left unmatched. The DNA of the CDR3 is TGTGCCAGTAGTGACCAGACAGGGGGCGTTTTTCAGCCCCAGCATTTT. This encodes CASSDQTGGVFQPQHF.

This rearrangement joins TRBV7-8 to TRBJ1-6, with 7 bases aligning to TRBD1. The germline gives CDR1 SGHVS, CDR2 FQNEAQ. The CDR3 is 15 residues long. V was pared by 6 bases and J by 8 bases, with 10 bases of the junction left unmatched. The CDR3 DNA is TGTGCCAGCAGTGGAATCAAAACAGGGGATTCACCCCTCCACTTT. Its translation: CASSGIKTGDSPLHF.

This sequence joins TRBV6-5 and TRBJ2-1; 9 bases are a match to TRBD2. The J segment lost 4 bases and the V segment lost 5 bases, leaving 6 bases of the junction unmatched. CDR1 and CDR2 from the germline V gene are MNHEY and SVGAGI. This CDR3 is built from 15 residues. The CDR3: CASSHKRGAYNEQFF. CDR3 bases: TGTGCCAGCAGTCATAAGCGGGGGGCGTACAATGAGCAGTTCTTC.

The CDR3 nucleotides are TGTGCCAGCAGCCTCGGGACTAGCGGGAGTGTCGGGGACAATGAGCAGTTCTTC. Translation: CASSLGTSGSVGDNEQFF. The V gene is TRBV7-6, the J gene TRBJ2-1; 14 nucleotides agree with TRBD2. Germline-derived CDR1 and CDR2 are SGHVS and FNYEAQ. After removal of 5 bases from V and 5 bases from J, the junction contained 11 bases not matched to a gene. This CDR3 comprises 18 residues. The full variable domain, rest sourced from reference TRBV7-6 and TRBJ2-1, is GAGVSQSPRYKVTKRGQDVALRCDPISGHVSLYWYRQALGQGPEFLTYFNYEAQQDKSGLPNDRFSAERPEGSISTLTIQRTEQRDSAMYRCASSLGTSGSVGDNEQFFGPGTRLTVL.

V is TRBV18 and J is TRBJ1-1, with 8 bases matching TRBD1. CDR3 length: 15 residues. The junction had 7 bases not matched to a gene; V was cut back by 1 base and J by 6 bases. Germline V CDR1 and CDR2: KGHSH, LQKENI. In DNA, the CDR3 is TGTGCCAGCTCACCACAGGCGACAGGGGTCTCTGAAGCTTTCTTT. Protein sequence: CASSPQATGVSEAFF. The full variable domain, in which reference TRBV18 and TRBJ1-1 provide the parts outside the CDR3, is NAGVMQNPRHLVRRRGQEARLRCSPMKGHSHVYWYRQLPEEGLKFMVYLQKENIIDESGMPKERFSAEFPKEGPSILRIQQVVRGDSAAYFCASSPQATGVSEAFFGQGTRLTVV.

In DNA form, the CDR3 reads TGTGCCAGCAGTCTAAACTACGAGCAGTACTTC. It codes for CASSLNYEQYF. V gene TRBV12-3 or TRBV12-4 combines with J gene TRBJ2-7; D is unresolved. The CDR3 spans 11 residues. V lost 5 bases, J lost 3 bases, and 5 bases lay in between.

The chain couples TRBV6-5 to TRBJ2-1, with D tentatively TRBD1 (5 bases). Trimming shortened V by 5 bases and J by 9 bases, and 11 bases separated the two germline ends. Per the germline V gene, CDR1 is MNHEY and CDR2 is SVGAGI. The CDR3 length is 12 residues. This CDR3 is CASSRTDTEQFF. In nucleotides, the CDR3 is TGTGCCAGCAGTCGGACGGACACTGAGCAGTTCTTC.

The gene calls are TRBV30 and TRBJ1-1; TRBD1 is a possible D gene (5 bases). The CDR3 totals 13 residues. V lost 1 base, J lost 6 bases, and 12 bases lay in between. Germline V gene lookup returns CDR1 GTSNPN and CDR2 SVGIG (reference sequence). This CDR3 reads CAWSEYWGAEAFF. CDR3 sequence (DNA): TGTGCCTGGAGTGAATATTGGGGGGCTGAAGCTTTCTTT.

The rearrangement links TRBV10-3 to TRBJ1-1, with TRBD1 matching over 9 bases. The CDR3 has 16 amino acids. Germline-derived CDR1 and CDR2 are ENHRY and SYGVKD. V shed 2 bases, J shed 5 bases, and the junction held 9 bases outside the gene matches. The CDR3 bases are TGTGCCATCAGTGAGGGGCCGGGACAGGGCCGGACTGAAGCTTTCTTT. It yields the protein CAISEGPGQGRTEAFF.

This chain joins TRBV9 and TRBJ2-1; possible D gene TRBD1, 5 bases. Germline V gene lookup returns CDR1 SGDLS and CDR2 YYNGEE. The V end was cut by 0 bases, the J end by 9 bases, with 10 bases between. CDR3 length equals 13 residues. The CDR3 protein is CASSVGGAGEQFF. Written as DNA, the CDR3 is TGTGCCAGCAGCGTAGGTGGGGCTGGTGAGCAGTTCTTC.

V gene TRBV12-3 or TRBV12-4 combines with J gene TRBJ2-5; 9 nucleotides match TRBD1. Germline trimming cut 7 bases from V and 1 base from J; bases unmatched to any gene: 1. The CDR3 is 13 amino acids. CDR3 DNA: TGTGCCAGCACGGACAGGGGCCAAGAGACCCAGTACTTC. Its translation: CASTDRGQETQYF.

The chain links TRBV30 to TRBJ1-1; 7 positions match TRBD1. Germline V gene lookup returns CDR1 GTSNPN and CDR2 SVGIG (reference sequence). V lost 4 bases, J lost 4 bases, and 6 bases stayed unmatched. This CDR3 contains 13 residues. CDR3 bases: TGTGCCTGGAATGAGGGGGCTGGCACTGAAGCTTTCTTT. It yields the protein CAWNEGAGTEAFF.

This chain joins TRBV7-9 and TRBJ2-5; a possible D gene is TRBD2 (7 bases). The CDR3 runs 14 residues. The V gene lost 5 bases and the J gene lost 5 bases, with 15 bases spanning the gap. Germline V lookup: CDR1 SEHNR, CDR2 FQNEAQ (reference sequence). In DNA form, the CDR3 reads TGTGCCAGCAGCCCTTGGAGGGGGGGGGAGACCCAGTACTTC. Translating it yields CASSPWRGGETQYF. Based on the CDR3 plus reference TRBV7-9 and TRBJ2-5, the full variable domain is DTGVSQNPRHKITKRGQNVTFRCDPISEHNRLYWYRQTLGQGPEFLTYFQNEAQLEKSRLLSDRFSAERPKGSFSTLEIQRTEQGDSAMYLCASSPWRGGETQYFGPGTRLLVL.

Only a few counts were recorded for this clone. This sequence joins TRBV18 and TRBJ1-1; the match to TRBD1 covers 7 bases. J was trimmed by 8 bases and V by 3 bases; bases with no gene match: 12. Germline V CDR1 and CDR2: KGHSH, LQKENI. This CDR3 comprises 15 residues. Written as DNA, the CDR3 is TGTGCCAGCTCACCGCGTATGGAGGGGGCATCAGAAGCTTTCTTT. Translated, it gives CASSPRMEGASEAFF.